One sample yielded the 31 T cell receptor beta chains listed below, sequenced in a study of blood T cell repertoires in COVID-19. Sequenced by immunoSEQ multiplex PCR; TCRdb stores in-frame clones only, minus some. Of tens of thousands of clones listed, approximately 80% are singletons. The material sequenced was peripheral blood. The receptors shown here come from a man at least 80 years old with active or convalescent COVID-19.

A few counts support this clone. V and J are TRBV5-6 and TRBJ2-1, with 9 bases identical to TRBD2. This CDR3 is 15 amino acids long. CDR1 is SGHDT, CDR2 YYEEEE, per germline. The V gene end was trimmed by 4 bases and the J gene end by 9 bases; junction bases not matched to a gene: 11. CDR3 sequence (DNA): TGTGCCAGCAGCAGGCGTATAGCGGGAGTGCTTGAGCAGTTCTTC. Residues: CASSRRIAGVLEQFF.

This chain connects TRBV27 to TRBJ2-7; TRBD2 might be the D (6 bases). Germline-derived CDR1 and CDR2 are MNHEY and SMNVEV (reference sequence). The germline V and J ends were trimmed by 5 bases and 6 bases, with 14 bases remaining between them. CDR3 length: 13 residues. CDR3 in amino acids: CASSGGARGEQYF. The CDR3 DNA reads TGTGCCAGCAGTGGAGGGGCGCGAGGCGAGCAGTACTTC.

CDR3 nucleotides: TGTGCCACCAGCAGAGACCCTCCGAGCACAGATACGCAGTATTTT. Translating it yields CATSRDPPSTDTQYF. The V call is TRBV15, the J call TRBJ2-3; D uncertain. The V gene's germline CDR1 is LNHNV and CDR2 YYDKDF (reference sequence). V was clipped by 0 bases and J by 0 bases, with 7 bases between them. This CDR3 contains 15 residues.

The chain recombines TRBV27 with TRBJ1-1; a possible D gene is TRBD1 (5 bases). The CDR3 contains 15 residues. Germline V gives CDR1 MNHEY, CDR2 SMNVEV (reference sequence). The ends were cut back, 7 bases at V and 3 bases at J, with 18 bases in the middle. The CDR3 sequence is CASIKIRGMDTEAFF. The CDR3, as DNA: TGTGCCAGCATTAAGATACGGGGGATGGACACTGAAGCTTTCTTT.

This clone was observed a few times. V is TRBV9 and J is TRBJ1-4, with D perhaps matching TRBD1 (6 bases). V dropped 3 bases and J dropped 0 bases, with 12 bases sitting between them. Germline CDR1 SGDLS, CDR2 YYNGEE. There are 16 residues in the CDR3. CDR3 sequence reads: CASSGKQGTTNEKLFF. In DNA form, the CDR3 reads TGTGCCAGCAGCGGGAAACAGGGTACAACTAATGAAAAACTGTTTTTT.

This rearrangement joins TRBV6-2 or TRBV6-3 to TRBJ2-2; 10 nucleotides align to TRBD2. Germline CDR1 and CDR2: MNHEY and SVGEGT. J lost 4 bases, V lost 6 bases, and 8 bases had no gene match. The CDR3 runs 16 residues. CDR3 sequence: CASSRPLAGVTGELFF. The CDR3 DNA is TGTGCCAGCAGCCGCCCCCTAGCGGGAGTCACCGGGGAGCTGTTTTTT.

The chain joins TRBV25-1 to TRBJ2-2; tentative D call: TRBD1 (6 bases). The CDR3 has 15 residues. With 4 bases removed from V and 5 bases from J, the gap between germline ends came to 14 bases. Germline CDR1 reads MGHDK; CDR2 reads SYGVNS. The CDR3 protein is CASSAVTQGTGELFF. In DNA form, the CDR3 reads TGTGCCAGCAGTGCCGTCACGCAGGGGACCGGGGAGCTGTTTTTT.

The V gene is TRBV25-1, the J gene TRBJ2-5, with 8 bases identical to TRBD2. The CDR3 extends over 15 amino acids. After removal of 2 bases from V and 1 base from J, the junction contained 3 bases not matched to a gene. CDR1 and CDR2 from the germline V gene are MGHDK and SYGVNS. The CDR3 spells CASSESGGTQETQYF. In DNA, the CDR3 is TGTGCCAGCAGTGAAAGCGGGGGTACCCAAGAGACCCAGTACTTC.

This clone was seen a handful of times. This sequence joins TRBV27 and TRBJ2-5, with 7 bases lining up with TRBD1. V shed 6 bases and J 2 bases; nucleotides not matched to a gene: 9. Per the germline V gene, CDR1 is MNHEY and CDR2 is SMNVEV (reference sequence). The CDR3 runs 15 residues. CDR3 region: CASRPRTGTQETQYF. CDR3 nucleotides: TGTGCCAGCAGACCCAGGACAGGCACACAAGAGACCCAGTACTTC.

This rearrangement joins TRBV30 to TRBJ2-7; no definite D call. The V end was cut by 4 bases, the J end by 2 bases, with 15 bases between. The CDR3 is 14 amino acids. Germline CDR1 is GTSNPN and CDR2 is SVGIG (reference sequence). The CDR3 DNA follows: TGTGCCTGGATACCTAGGCGACCAGCCTACGAGCAGTACTTC. Encoded protein: CAWIPRRPAYEQYF.

The chain joins TRBV3-1 (or the pseudogene TRBV3-2) to TRBJ2-3, with TRBD1 matching 9 bases. The junction had 16 bases not matched to a gene; V was cut back by 2 bases and J by 7 bases. Germline CDR1 LGHDT, CDR2 YNNKEL (reference sequence). This CDR3 region has 18 residues. The CDR3 region is CASSQLRRGTGSLNTQYF. The CDR3 DNA reads as TGTGCCAGCAGCCAATTAAGAAGGGGGACAGGGAGCTTGAATACGCAGTATTTT.

The V and J genes are TRBV7-2 and TRBJ1-5; 12 positions match TRBD1. Germline V CDR1 and CDR2: SGHTA, FQGNSA. The CDR3 consists of 17 residues. Unmatched junction bases numbered 13, after V lost 6 bases and J lost 7 bases. CDR3 sequence reads: CASRPGTGGLAGQPQHF. DNA for the CDR3: TGTGCCAGCAGGCCCGGGACAGGGGGCCTTGCAGGACAGCCCCAGCATTTT.

The rearrangement links TRBV10-2 to TRBJ2-7, with 7 bases lining up with TRBD1. Germline values: CDR1 WSHSY, CDR2 SAAADI. The CDR3 loop spans 12 amino acids. V was pared by 9 bases and J by 2 bases, with 4 bases of the junction left unmatched. The CDR3: CASTGQAYEQYF. The DNA of the CDR3 is TGCGCCAGTACCGGACAGGCCTACGAGCAGTACTTC.

The V call is TRBV7-9, the J call TRBJ2-3; 11 positions agree with TRBD1. Trimming cost V 5 bases and J 0 bases; bases outside gene matches: 4. The CDR3 has 16 amino acids. CDR1 and CDR2 (germline): SEHNR, FQNEAQ (reference sequence). CDR3 loop: CASSRGDRGSTDTQYF. The CDR3 DNA reads TGTGCCAGCAGCCGCGGGGACAGGGGGAGCACAGATACGCAGTATTTT. The full variable domain, with the rest looked up from reference TRBV7-9 and TRBJ2-3, is DTGVSQNPRHKITKRGQNVTFRCDPISEHNRLYWYRQTLGQGPEFLTYFQNEAQLEKSRLLSDRFSAERPKGSFSTLEIQRTEQGDSAMYLCASSRGDRGSTDTQYFGPGTRLTVL.

Only one count was recorded for this clone. The chain recombines TRBV6-6 with TRBJ2-7; 8 positions match TRBD2. Trimming cost V 7 bases and J 2 bases; bases outside gene matches: 7. This CDR3 region has 14 residues. Germline CDR1 and CDR2: MNHNY and SVGAGI (reference sequence). The CDR3 loop is CASTSGTRAYEQYF. In DNA form, the CDR3 reads TGTGCCAGCACATCGGGGACTAGAGCCTACGAGCAGTACTTC.

The chain uses TRBV20-1 and TRBJ1-1; a possible D gene is TRBD1 (6 bases). Trimming removed 2 bases from V and 6 bases from J, with 7 bases in between. The CDR3 has 11 amino acids. Germline V gene lookup returns CDR1 DFQATT and CDR2 SNEGSKA (reference sequence). The CDR3: CSARTGSEAFF. CDR3 DNA sequence: TGCAGTGCTAGAACAGGGTCTGAAGCTTTCTTT.

The V and J genes are TRBV2 and TRBJ2-1, with 9 bases fitting TRBD2. V lost 7 bases to trimming and J lost 5 bases; unmatched junction nucleotides: 3. From germline, CDR1 is SNHLY and CDR2 FYNNEI. The CDR3 runs 13 residues. The CDR3 spells CASNLAGNNEQFF. The DNA for the CDR3 is TGTGCCAGCAATCTAGCGGGGAACAATGAGCAGTTCTTC. Looking up the rest from reference TRBV2 and TRBJ2-1 gives the full variable domain: EPEVTQTPSHQVTQMGQEVILRCVPISNHLYFYWYRQILGQKVEFLVSFYNNEISEKSEIFDDQFSVERPDGSNFTLKIRSTKLEDSAMYFCASNLAGNNEQFFGPGTRLTVL.

The chain uses TRBV11-2 and TRBJ2-6; D gene uncertain. Germline lookup yields CDR1 SGHAT and CDR2 FQNNGV. The CDR3 runs to 15 residues. V lost 6 bases and J lost 0, with 9 bases in between. As DNA, the CDR3 is TGTGCCAGCAGTCTGATGGCCTCTGGGGCCAACGTCCTGACTTTC. Translating gives CASSLMASGANVLTF.

V and J are TRBV7-9 and TRBJ1-2; 9 bases fit TRBD1. CDR1 and CDR2 (germline): SEHNR, FQNEAQ (reference sequence). J lost 3 bases, V lost 1 base, and 3 bases had no gene match. This CDR3 has 15 amino acids. The CDR3 sequence is CASSLVGQGDYGYTF. In DNA form, the CDR3 reads TGTGCCAGCAGCTTAGTGGGACAGGGTGACTATGGCTACACCTTC. The whole variable domain, filled in from reference TRBV7-9 and TRBJ1-2, reads DTGVSQNPRHKITKRGQNVTFRCDPISEHNRLYWYRQTLGQGPEFLTYFQNEAQLEKSRLLSDRFSAERPKGSFSTLEIQRTEQGDSAMYLCASSLVGQGDYGYTFGSGTRLTVV.

This rearrangement joins TRBV12-3 or TRBV12-4 to TRBJ1-1; 7 nucleotides align to TRBD1. V shed 10 bases, J shed 0 bases, and the junction held 5 bases outside the gene matches. This CDR3 has 13 residues. CDR3 nucleotide sequence: TGTGCCATCGGGGACAGCTTGAACACTGAAGCTTTCTTT. Its translation is CAIGDSLNTEAFF.

The chain employs TRBV7-8 and TRBJ1-5; 9 nucleotides align to TRBD1. Per the germline V gene, CDR1 is SGHVS and CDR2 is FQNEAQ. CDR3 length: 16 residues. Unmatched junction bases numbered 7, after V lost 5 bases and J lost 2 bases. CDR3 nucleotides: TGTGCCAGCAGCGACCGGGACAGGGTTGGCAATCAGCCCCAGCATTTT. This translates into CASSDRDRVGNQPQHF.

This sequence joins TRBV10-1 and TRBJ1-1; a possible D gene is TRBD1 (6 bases). The CDR3 runs 13 residues. The V end was cut by 6 bases, the J end by 5 bases, with 13 bases between. Germline V gene data show CDR1 as WNHNN and CDR2 as SYGVQD (reference sequence). The CDR3: CASRETGRTEAFF. For the CDR3, the DNA is TGCGCCAGCAGGGAGACAGGCCGGACTGAAGCTTTCTTT.

The chain links TRBV9 to TRBJ2-7; 7 bases match TRBD1. Per the germline V gene, CDR1 is SGDLS and CDR2 is YYNGEE. There are 13 residues in the CDR3. The ends lost 4 bases at V and 6 bases at J; junction bases unmatched: 7. DNA of the CDR3: TGTGCCAGCAGCCCCCGGGACAGAGGCGAGCAGTACTTC. Protein: CASSPRDRGEQYF.

V usage is TRBV5-4 and J usage is TRBJ1-1; D is possibly TRBD1 (5 bases). With 3 bases removed from V and 1 base from J, the gap between germline ends came to 13 bases. Germline CDR1 and CDR2: SGHNT and YYREEE (reference sequence). This CDR3 is built from 15 residues. CDR3 protein: CASSSKWGENTEAFF. CDR3 in DNA: TGTGCCAGCAGCTCCAAGTGGGGCGAGAACACTGAAGCTTTCTTT.

Here the CDR3 DNA reads TGCGCCAGCAGCTTGGGAGGGTTTGGGGCCAACGTCCTGACTTTC. Translated: CASSLGGFGANVLTF. V usage is TRBV5-1 and J usage is TRBJ2-6; D possibly corresponds to TRBD2 (5 bases). The germline V and J ends were trimmed by 0 bases and 3 bases, with 7 bases remaining between them. Looked up from germline, CDR1 is SGHRS and CDR2 is YFSETQ. The CDR3 totals 15 residues.

This clone has a handful of counts. The chain has TRBV5-1 and TRBJ1-1; D possibly corresponds to TRBD1 (5 bases). Trimming took off 1 base at V and 3 bases at J, with 13 bases between the two ends. This CDR3 is built from 15 residues. Germline CDR1 is SGHRS and CDR2 is YFSETQ. The CDR3 DNA follows: TGCGCCAGCAGCTTGCAGGGTCCTGGGGACACTGAAGCTTTCTTT. It encodes CASSLQGPGDTEAFF.

The chain employs TRBV7-2 and TRBJ2-3; 13 bases are a match to TRBD2. The CDR3 covers 17 residues. CDR1 and CDR2 from the germline V gene are SGHTA and FQGNSA. With 5 bases clipped from V and 3 bases from J, the junction kept 8 bases outside the gene matches. The CDR3 reads CASSRPLTSGRTDTQYF. The CDR3 DNA reads TGTGCCAGCAGCCGTCCTCTGACTAGCGGGAGGACAGATACGCAGTATTTT.

The V and J genes are TRBV4-1 and TRBJ2-2, with 8 bases identical to TRBD1. The CDR3 loop spans 15 amino acids. Germline V gives CDR1 MGHRA, CDR2 YSYEKL. V lost 6 bases and J lost 6; bases outside the gene matches: 9. The CDR3 is CASRHRTGLAGELFF. As DNA, the CDR3 is TGCGCCAGCAGACATAGGACAGGGTTGGCCGGGGAGCTGTTTTTT.

The chain combines TRBV4-1 with TRBJ2-7, with 11 bases identical to TRBD2. Germline V gene lookup returns CDR1 MGHRA and CDR2 YSYEKL. V dropped 4 bases and J dropped 2; count of bases not matched to a gene: 4. CDR3 length: 15 amino acids. In DNA form, the CDR3 reads TGCGCCAGCAGCCGAACTAGCGGGGGACCCTACGAGCAGTACTTC. Translated, it gives CASSRTSGGPYEQYF.

The chain employs TRBV3-1 (or the pseudogene TRBV3-2) and TRBJ1-1; D is perhaps TRBD1 (5 bases). CDR1 is LGHDT, CDR2 YNNKEL, per germline (reference sequence). The CDR3 has 15 residues. With 0 bases removed from V and 5 bases from J, the gap between germline ends came to 13 bases. CDR3 in DNA: TGTGCCAGCAGCCAAGATCTGGGGCGGATGACTGAAGCTTTCTTT. It specifies CASSQDLGRMTEAFF.

V is TRBV5-4 and J is TRBJ2-3, with a tentative D call TRBD2 (7 bases). The CDR3 is 16 residues long. Germline assignment: CDR1 SGHNT and CDR2 YYREEE (reference sequence). The germline V and J ends were trimmed by 3 bases and 0 bases, with 14 bases remaining between them. CDR3 DNA: TGTGCCAGCAGCTGGGGGGGCTTGACTAGCACAGATACGCAGTATTTT. It codes for CASSWGGLTSTDTQYF.